This T cell receptor beta chain was recovered during a study of Graves' ophthalmopathy and Graves' hyperthyroidism listed by TCRdb under 2018. Regarding the study in general: Peripheral blood samples were taken at the time of initial diagnosis, before any treatment was given. In roughly 6 hyperthyroidism patients, T-cell repertoires of thyroid tissue and blood were compared. To explore V-J signatures that separate ophthalmopathy from hyperthyroidism, a discovery set of about a hundred patients was enrolled, consisting of about 45 with ophthalmopathy and about 60 with stable hyperthyroidism. The independent validation cohort included 18 to 20 hyperthyroidism patients plus 17 patients who later progressed from hyperthyroidism to ophthalmopathy. Once sampling was done, hyperthyroidism patients were given methimazole at a starting dose of 30 mg daily, while ophthalmopathy patients were given high-dose intravenous methylprednisolone. In total, around 140 blood samples were TCR-sequenced: fewer than 50 ophthalmopathy, about 75 hyperthyroidism and roughly 17 hyperthyroidism-to-ophthalmopathy patients. TCR beta repertoire signatures were used to distinguish Graves' ophthalmopathy from Graves' hyperthyroidism and to predict progression to ophthalmopathy.

This clonotype was found a few times. Its antigen remains undetermined. Base qualities are missing; no much larger clone stands one base away. Inclusive of the bounding cysteine and phenylalanine, the CDR3 is 12 residues long. The CDR3 DNA has 36 bases and is translated from base 1. The trim is 1 base for V and 9 bases for J, with a gap of 7 bases between the germline ends. CDR1 and CDR2, per the germline V gene, are SGHTA and FQGNSA. TCR beta CDR3 regions were amplified from RNA transcripts for repertoire sequencing. HTBI primers and the Qiagen OneStep RT-PCR kit were used in a first-round RT-PCR, which was followed by a second-round multiplex PCR, size selection and purification. The libraries underwent paired-end sequencing with 100 bp reads on an Illumina HiSeq2000. The published analysis was carried out like this. Reads were processed with SOAPnuke, discarding reads with adapters, uncalled bases, mean Phred below 15, or no exact constant-primer or identifier match. COPE v1.2.5 was used to merge high-quality paired reads. Clonotypes were defined as unique nucleotide sequences and were aligned to IMGT TRB V, D and J references using MiTCR v1.1. Analysis was restricted to V-J combinations with a frequency above 0.0001, which covered about 99% of repertoires. For each V-J combination, a TCR clonal expansion and chaos score was defined as the ratio of F50 clonal expansion to chaos observed in the TCRdist matrix. Welch's t-statistics and random forest were used to reduce the features to about a dozen V-J combinations, which were then used as input to a naive Bayes classifier. The Morisita-Horn index was used to measure how similar the thyroid and blood repertoires were. In-frame beta chains were kept once TCRdb had trimmed the public reads at Q25 with fastp and called clones with MiXCR. Merged by CDR3 protein, the rows form single entries marked with the most common genes and DNA. TCRdb, not the authors, supplied the V and J calls. The sample table lists 660,000 or so distinct CDR3 sequences, about 41% of them with a count of one. The ten biggest clones cover about 3.3% of the sample.

Patients with ophthalmopathy had moderately to severely active disease, with a Clinical Activity Score of 3 or more, a NOSPECS grade of 4 or more, and a disease duration of less than 3 months. Anyone with other autoimmune diseases, uncontrolled infections, pregnancy or lactation was excluded from the study. Diagnosis was based on clinical symptoms, serum thyroxine, TRAb, thyroid ultrasound and orbital computed tomography. PBMCs were isolated from approximately 10 ml of fresh peripheral blood by Ficoll-Paque density gradient centrifugation. Trizol reagent was used to extract the total RNA, and its quality was then checked on an Agilent 2100 Bioanalyzer. Paper-wide results and their limitations: In validation, the model predicted ophthalmopathy progression with about 70% sensitivity and approximately 78% specificity; approximately 12 predicted patients were CT-confirmed with GO in a median of approximately 6.5 months. In cross-validation, the 13-signature model distinguished ophthalmopathy from stable hyperthyroidism with 85% to 90% sensitivity and approximately 81% specificity, and in the test set the corresponding values were about 80% and 75%. Most expanded thyroid clonotypes with frequency above 0.001 were also detected in blood, suggesting blood repertoires may reflect the thyroid immune response. No statistical method was used to set the sample size in advance, and the investigators knew which group each participant was assigned to.

The sequence derives from an adult man with Graves' ophthalmopathy. The source material was peripheral blood. The rearrangement joined TRBV7-2 to TRBJ1-5, with no confident D gene call. The sequenced DNA: TGTGCCAGCAGCTTAGACGGAAGGCCCCAGCATTTT. This yields the protein CASSLDGRPQHF.